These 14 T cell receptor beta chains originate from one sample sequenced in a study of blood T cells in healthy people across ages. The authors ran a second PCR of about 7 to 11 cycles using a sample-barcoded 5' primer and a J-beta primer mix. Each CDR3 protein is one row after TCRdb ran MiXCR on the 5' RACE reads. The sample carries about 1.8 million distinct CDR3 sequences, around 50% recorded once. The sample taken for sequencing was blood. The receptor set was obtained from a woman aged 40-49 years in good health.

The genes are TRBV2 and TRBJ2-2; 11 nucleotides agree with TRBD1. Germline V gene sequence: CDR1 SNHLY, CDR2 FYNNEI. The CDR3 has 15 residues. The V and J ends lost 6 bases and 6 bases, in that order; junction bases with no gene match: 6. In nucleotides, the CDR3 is TGTGCCAGCAGACCCAGGGGACAGGGGGCCGGGGAGCTGTTTTTT. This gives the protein CASRPRGQGAGELFF.

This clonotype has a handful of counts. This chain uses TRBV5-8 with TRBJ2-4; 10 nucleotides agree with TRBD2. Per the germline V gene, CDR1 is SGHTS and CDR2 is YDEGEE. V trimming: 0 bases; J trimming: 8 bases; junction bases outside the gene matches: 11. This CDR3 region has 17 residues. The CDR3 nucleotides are TGTGCCAGCAGCTTGGGCCTAGCGGGGGCCTTTGAGGACATTCAGTACTTC. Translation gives CASSLGLAGAFEDIQYF.

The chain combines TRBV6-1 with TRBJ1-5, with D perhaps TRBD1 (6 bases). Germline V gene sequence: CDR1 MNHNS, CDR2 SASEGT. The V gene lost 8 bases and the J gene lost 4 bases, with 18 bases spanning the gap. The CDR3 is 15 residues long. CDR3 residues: CASGEQGQRNQPQHF. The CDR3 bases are TGTGCCAGCGGAGAACAGGGTCAGAGGAATCAGCCCCAGCATTTT.

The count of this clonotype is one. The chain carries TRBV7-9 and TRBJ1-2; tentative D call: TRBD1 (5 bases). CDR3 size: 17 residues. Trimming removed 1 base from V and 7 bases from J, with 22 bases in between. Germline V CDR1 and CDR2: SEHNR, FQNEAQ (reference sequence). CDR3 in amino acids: CASSLERYTGTDGGYTF. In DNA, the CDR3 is TGTGCCAGCAGCTTAGAACGTTACACGGGGACGGATGGTGGCTACACCTTC.

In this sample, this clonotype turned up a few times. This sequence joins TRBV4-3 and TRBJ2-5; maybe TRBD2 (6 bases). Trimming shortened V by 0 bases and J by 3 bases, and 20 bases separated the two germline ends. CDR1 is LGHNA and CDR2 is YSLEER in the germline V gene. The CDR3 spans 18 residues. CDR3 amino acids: CASSQDRSGTSWEETQYF. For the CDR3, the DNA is TGCGCCAGCAGCCAAGACCGTTCGGGCACTAGCTGGGAAGAGACCCAGTACTTC.

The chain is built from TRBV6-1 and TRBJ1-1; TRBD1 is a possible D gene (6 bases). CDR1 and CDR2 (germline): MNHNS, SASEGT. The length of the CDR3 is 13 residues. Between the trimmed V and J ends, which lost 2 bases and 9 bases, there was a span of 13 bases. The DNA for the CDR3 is TGTGCCAGCAGTGAATTTACAGGGTCGAAAGCTTTCTTT. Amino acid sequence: CASSEFTGSKAFF.

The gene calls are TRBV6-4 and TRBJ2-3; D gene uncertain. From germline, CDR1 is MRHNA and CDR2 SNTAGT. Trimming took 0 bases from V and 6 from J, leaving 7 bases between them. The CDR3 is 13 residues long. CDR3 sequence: CASSDSYEDTQYF. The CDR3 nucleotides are TGTGCCAGCAGTGACTCGTATGAGGATACGCAGTATTTT.

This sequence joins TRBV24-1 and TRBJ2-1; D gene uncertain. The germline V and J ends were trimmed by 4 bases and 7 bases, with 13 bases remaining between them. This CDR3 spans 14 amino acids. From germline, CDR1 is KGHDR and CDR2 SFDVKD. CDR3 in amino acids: CATSDPSPANEQFF. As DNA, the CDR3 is TGTGCCACCAGTGACCCCTCTCCGGCTAATGAGCAGTTCTTC.

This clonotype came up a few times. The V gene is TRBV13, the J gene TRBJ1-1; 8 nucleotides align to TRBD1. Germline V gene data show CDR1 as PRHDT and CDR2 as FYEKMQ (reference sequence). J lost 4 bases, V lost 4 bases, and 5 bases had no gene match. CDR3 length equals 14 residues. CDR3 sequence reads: CASSSHGTGTEAFF. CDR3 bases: TGTGCCAGCAGCTCCCACGGGACAGGCACTGAAGCTTTCTTT.

CDR3 sequence reads: CASSYAGYYYEQYF. The DNA of the CDR3 is TGTGCCAGCAGTTACGCGGGGTACTATTACGAGCAGTACTTC. The rearrangement joins TRBV6-5 to TRBJ2-4; weak D call: TRBD2 (6 bases). The last part of the DNA fits TRBJ2-7 better; the J call may be wrong. This CDR3 has 14 amino acids. CDR1 is MNHEY and CDR2 is SVGAGI in the germline V gene.

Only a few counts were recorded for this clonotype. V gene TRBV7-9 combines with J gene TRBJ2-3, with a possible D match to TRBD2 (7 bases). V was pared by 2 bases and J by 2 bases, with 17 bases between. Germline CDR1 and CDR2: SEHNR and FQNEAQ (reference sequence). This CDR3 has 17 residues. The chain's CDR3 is CASSLKTLGGHTDTQYF. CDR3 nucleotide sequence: TGTGCCAGCAGCTTAAAAACACTCGGGGGGCACACAGATACGCAGTATTTT.

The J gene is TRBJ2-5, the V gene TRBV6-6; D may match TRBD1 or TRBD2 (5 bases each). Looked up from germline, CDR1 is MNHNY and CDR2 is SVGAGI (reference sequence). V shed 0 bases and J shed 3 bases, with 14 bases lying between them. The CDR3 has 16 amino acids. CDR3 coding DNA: TGTGCCAGCAGTTACTCGAGGGACGACCCGAAAGAGACCCAGTACTTC. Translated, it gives CASSYSRDDPKETQYF.

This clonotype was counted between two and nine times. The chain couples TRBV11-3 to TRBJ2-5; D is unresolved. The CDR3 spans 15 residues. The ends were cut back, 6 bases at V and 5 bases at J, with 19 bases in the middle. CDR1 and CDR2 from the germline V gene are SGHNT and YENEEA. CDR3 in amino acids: CASRYIRLAGETQYF. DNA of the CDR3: TGTGCCAGCAGGTATATCCGGTTAGCCGGGGAGACCCAGTACTTC.

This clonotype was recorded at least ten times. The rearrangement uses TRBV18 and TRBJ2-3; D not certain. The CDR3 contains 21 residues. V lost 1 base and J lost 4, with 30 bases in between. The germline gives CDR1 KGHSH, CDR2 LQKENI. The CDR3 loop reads CASSPLLGTGPPSSSPDTQYF. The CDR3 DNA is TGTGCCAGCTCACCACTACTGGGAACCGGTCCCCCCTCAAGTTCCCCAGATACGCAGTATTTT.